This TCR beta chain was identified during a study of blood T cells in healthy people across ages. A second 7 to 11 cycle PCR used barcoded and J-beta primers. Each CDR3 protein gets one entry after TCRdb re-called the 5' RACE reads with MiXCR. The data show over 1,200,000 distinct CDR3 sequences, with approximately 59% seen just once and approximately 7% held by the top ten. The V end was cut by 5 bases, the J end by 2 bases, with 14 bases between. The CDR3 is 15 amino acids. Germline V gene data show CDR1 as SGHVS and CDR2 as FNYEAQ. Every sample had a minimum of 6 million PBMCs isolated. V gene TRBV7-6 combines with J gene TRBJ2-3, with D perhaps being TRBD1 or TRBD2 (5 bases each). The specimen sequenced was blood. The TCR originated in a young man in good health. The CDR3 nucleotides are TGTGCCAGCAGCCCCCCCGGGGCGGACACAGATACGCAGTATTTT. Translated, it gives CASSPPGADTDTQYF.